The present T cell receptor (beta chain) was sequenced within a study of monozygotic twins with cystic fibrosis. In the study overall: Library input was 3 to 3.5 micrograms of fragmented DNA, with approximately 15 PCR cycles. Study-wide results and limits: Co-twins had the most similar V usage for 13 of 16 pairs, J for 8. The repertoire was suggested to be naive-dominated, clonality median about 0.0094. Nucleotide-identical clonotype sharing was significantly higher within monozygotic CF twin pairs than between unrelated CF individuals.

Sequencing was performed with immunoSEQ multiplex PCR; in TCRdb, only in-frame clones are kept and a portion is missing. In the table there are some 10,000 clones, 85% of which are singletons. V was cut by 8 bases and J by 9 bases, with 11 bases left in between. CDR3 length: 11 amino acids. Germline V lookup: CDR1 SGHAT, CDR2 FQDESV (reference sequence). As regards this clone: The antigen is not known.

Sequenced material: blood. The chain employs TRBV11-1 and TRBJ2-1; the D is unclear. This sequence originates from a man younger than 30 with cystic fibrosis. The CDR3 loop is CASGNWGEQFF. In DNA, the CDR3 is TGTGCCAGCGGAAATTGGGGTGAGCAGTTCTTC.